Sequencing of this TCR beta chain was carried out in a study of Graves' ophthalmopathy and Graves' hyperthyroidism. CDR3 regions of TCR beta were amplified from RNA transcripts. The first-round RT-PCR employed HTBI primers together with the Qiagen OneStep RT-PCR kit. A multiplex PCR was then performed as the second round. TCRdb passed the multiplex PCR reads through MiXCR, listing each CDR3 protein once. Of hundreds of thousands of distinct CDR3 sequences detected, more than 40% appear once; the ten largest clones hold over 2.5%. Ophthalmopathy donors were characterized by moderate-to-severe activity, CAS of at least 3, NOSPECS of at least 4, and duration under 3 months. PBMCs were obtained from 8 to 10 ml of fresh peripheral blood. The specimen was peripheral blood. The source is an adult man with Graves' ophthalmopathy.

The chain's CDR3 is CASSQETGVQYEQYF. As DNA, the CDR3 is TGCGCCAGCAGCCAAGAAACAGGGGTGCAGTACGAGCAGTACTTC. This chain connects TRBV4-3 to TRBJ2-7, with 7 bases lining up with TRBD1. The CDR3 spans 15 residues. The ends lost 0 bases at V and 4 bases at J; junction bases unmatched: 6. Germline V CDR1 and CDR2: LGHNA, YSLEER.